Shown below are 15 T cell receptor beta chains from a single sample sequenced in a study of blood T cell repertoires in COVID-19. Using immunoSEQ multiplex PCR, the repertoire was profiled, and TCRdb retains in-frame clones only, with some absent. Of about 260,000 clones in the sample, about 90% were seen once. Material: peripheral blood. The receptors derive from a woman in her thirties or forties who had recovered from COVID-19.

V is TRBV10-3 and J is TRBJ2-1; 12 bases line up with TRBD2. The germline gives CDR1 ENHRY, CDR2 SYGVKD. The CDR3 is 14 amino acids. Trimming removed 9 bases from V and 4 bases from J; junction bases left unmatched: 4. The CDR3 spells CAISTSGGYNEQFF. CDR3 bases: TGTGCCATTTCTACTAGCGGGGGGTACAATGAGCAGTTCTTC.

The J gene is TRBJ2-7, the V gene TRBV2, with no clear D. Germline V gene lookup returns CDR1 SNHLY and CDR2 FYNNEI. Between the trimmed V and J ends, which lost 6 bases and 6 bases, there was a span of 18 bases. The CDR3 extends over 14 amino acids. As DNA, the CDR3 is TGTGCCAGCAGCCCAGGCACAGAGCATGGCGAGCAGTACTTC. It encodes CASSPGTEHGEQYF.

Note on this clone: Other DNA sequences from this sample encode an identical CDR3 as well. For the CDR3, the DNA is TGTGCCAGCTCACCATTTCCAGGGAACACTGAAGCTTTCTTT. Protein sequence: CASSPFPGNTEAFF. The chain combines TRBV18 with TRBJ1-1; D gene ambiguous. The V end lost 2 bases, the J end lost 1 base, and 8 bases lay between the germline ends. CDR1 is KGHSH and CDR2 is LQKENI in the germline V gene. There are 14 residues in the CDR3.

Here the CDR3 DNA reads TGCGCCAGCAATCCTCTCAGCGGGGGAGATGACAATGAGCAGTTCTTC. This translates into CASNPLSGGDDNEQFF. The J gene is TRBJ2-1, the V gene TRBV10-2, with TRBD2 matching 8 bases. This CDR3 is 16 amino acids long. Per the germline V gene, CDR1 is WSHSY and CDR2 is SAAADI. V shed 7 bases, J shed 5 bases, and the junction held 13 bases outside the gene matches.

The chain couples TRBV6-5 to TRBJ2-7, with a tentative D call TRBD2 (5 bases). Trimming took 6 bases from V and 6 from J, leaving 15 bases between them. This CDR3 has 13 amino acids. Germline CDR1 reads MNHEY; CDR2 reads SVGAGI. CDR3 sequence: CASRLLGISEQYF. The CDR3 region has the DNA TGTGCCAGCAGACTACTAGGTATCTCCGAGCAGTACTTC.

In DNA form, the CDR3 reads TGTGCCAGCAGCGAAGGCGGACCGGGAAAAAACATTCAGTACTTC. It is translated as CASSEGGPGKNIQYF. The rearrangement uses TRBV11-3 and TRBJ2-4, with D perhaps TRBD2 (5 bases). The CDR3 covers 15 residues. Germline CDR1 is SGHNT and CDR2 is YENEEA. The V gene lost 5 bases and the J gene lost 4 bases, with 15 bases spanning the gap.

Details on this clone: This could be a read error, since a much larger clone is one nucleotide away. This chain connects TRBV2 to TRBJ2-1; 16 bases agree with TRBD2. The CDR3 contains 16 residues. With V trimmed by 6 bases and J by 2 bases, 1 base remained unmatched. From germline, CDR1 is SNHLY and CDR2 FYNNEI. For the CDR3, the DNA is TGTGCCAGCAGGGGACTAGCGGGGGGGACCTACAATGAGCAGTTCTTC. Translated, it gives CASRGLAGGTYNEQFF.

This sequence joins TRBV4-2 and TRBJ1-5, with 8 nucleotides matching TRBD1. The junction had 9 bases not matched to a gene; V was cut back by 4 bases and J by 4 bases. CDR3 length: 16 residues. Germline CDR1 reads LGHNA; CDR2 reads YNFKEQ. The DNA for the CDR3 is TGTGCCAGCAGCCCCGGCCGACAGGGGACAAATCAGCCCCAGCATTTT. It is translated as CASSPGRQGTNQPQHF.

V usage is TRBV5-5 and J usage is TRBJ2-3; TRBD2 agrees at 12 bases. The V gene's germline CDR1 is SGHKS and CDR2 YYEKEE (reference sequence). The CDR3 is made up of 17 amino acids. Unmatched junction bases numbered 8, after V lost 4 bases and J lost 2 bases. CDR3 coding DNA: TGTGCCAGCAGCCGCCCACTAGCGGGGGGTCCCACAGATACGCAGTATTTT. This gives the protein CASSRPLAGGPTDTQYF.

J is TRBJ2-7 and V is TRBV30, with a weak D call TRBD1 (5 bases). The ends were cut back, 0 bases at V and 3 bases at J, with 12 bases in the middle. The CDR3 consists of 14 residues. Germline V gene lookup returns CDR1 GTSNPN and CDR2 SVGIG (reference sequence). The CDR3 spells CAWSVGVGYYEQYF. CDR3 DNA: TGTGCCTGGAGTGTAGGGGTCGGATACTACGAGCAGTACTTC.

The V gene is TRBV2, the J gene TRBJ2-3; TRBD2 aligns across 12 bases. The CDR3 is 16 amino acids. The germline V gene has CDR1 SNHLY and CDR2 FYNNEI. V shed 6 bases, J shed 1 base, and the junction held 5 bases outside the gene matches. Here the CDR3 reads CASRPRLAGGTDTQYF. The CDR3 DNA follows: TGTGCCAGCAGACCCAGACTAGCGGGGGGCACAGATACGCAGTATTTT.

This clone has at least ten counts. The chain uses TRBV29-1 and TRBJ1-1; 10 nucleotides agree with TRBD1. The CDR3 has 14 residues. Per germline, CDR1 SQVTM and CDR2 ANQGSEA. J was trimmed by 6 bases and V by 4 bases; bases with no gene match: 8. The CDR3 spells CSVVSVGQGAEAFF. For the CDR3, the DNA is TGCAGCGTTGTAAGTGTCGGACAGGGGGCTGAAGCTTTCTTT.

The CDR3 loop is CASSPEAEAFF. The DNA for the CDR3 is TGTGCCAGCAGCCCAGAGGCTGAAGCTTTCTTT. The V call is TRBV28, the J call TRBJ1-1; D not resolved. The germline V gene encodes CDR1 MDHEN and CDR2 SYDVKM. The CDR3 contains 11 residues. V lost 6 bases and J lost 6, with 8 bases in between.

CDR3 protein: CASSLWTDPYEQYF. The CDR3 nucleotides read TGTGCCAGCAGCTTATGGACTGATCCCTACGAGCAGTACTTC. The rearrangement joins TRBV7-2 to TRBJ2-7, with a weak D call TRBD2 (5 bases). Trimming stripped 2 bases from V and 2 bases from J, with 10 bases between. This CDR3 region has 14 residues. Germline values: CDR1 SGHTA, CDR2 FQGNSA.

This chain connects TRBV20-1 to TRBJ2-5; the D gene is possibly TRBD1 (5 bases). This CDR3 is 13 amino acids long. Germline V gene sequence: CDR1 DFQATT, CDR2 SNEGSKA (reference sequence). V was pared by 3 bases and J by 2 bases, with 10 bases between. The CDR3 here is CSASWTPQETQYF. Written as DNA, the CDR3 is TGCAGTGCTAGTTGGACACCTCAAGAGACCCAGTACTTC.